Presented here are 17 T cell receptor beta chains from one specimen sequenced in a study of blood T cell repertoires in COVID-19. Clones were sequenced by immunoSEQ multiplex PCR, and TCRdb holds only the in-frame ones, with some missing. Here the sample spans 65,000 to 80,000 clones, roughly nine tenths being singletons. Sequenced material: peripheral blood. The source of these receptors is a man older than 75 in a cohort sampled during active COVID-19.

This clone was seen just once. The V and J genes are TRBV25-1 and TRBJ2-1, with 12 positions matching TRBD1. V shed 6 bases and J 7 bases; nucleotides not matched to a gene: 7. Germline V gene sequence: CDR1 MGHDK, CDR2 SYGVNS. This CDR3 comprises 15 residues. In nucleotides, the CDR3 is TGTGCCAGCAGCGTGTCGGGACAGGGGGCGAATGAGCAGTTCTTC. This encodes CASSVSGQGANEQFF. The full variable domain, rest sourced from reference TRBV25-1 and TRBJ2-1, is EADIYQTPRYLVIGTGKKITLECSQTMGHDKMYWYQQDPGMELHLIHYSYGVNSTEKGDLSSESTVSRIRTEHFPLTLESARPSHTSQYLCASSVSGQGANEQFFGPGTRLTVL.

This chain joins TRBV5-6 and TRBJ1-4, with 8 positions matching TRBD1. V was clipped by 0 bases and J by 0 bases; unmatched bases: 1. Germline assignment: CDR1 SGHDT and CDR2 YYEEEE. CDR3 length: 16 amino acids. Here the CDR3 DNA reads TGTGCCAGCAGCTTGGTGGGACAGGCAACTAATGAAAAACTGTTTTTT. Translated, it gives CASSLVGQATNEKLFF.

The chain uses TRBV7-2 and TRBJ1-3; maybe TRBD1 (5 bases). CDR1 SGHTA and CDR2 FQGNSA come from the germline V gene. Trimming stripped 5 bases from V and 0 bases from J, with 8 bases between. This CDR3 is 14 amino acids long. CDR3 sequence reads: CASSPTASGNTIYF. The CDR3 bases are TGTGCCAGCAGCCCGACAGCCTCTGGAAACACCATATATTTT.

The gene calls are TRBV5-4 and TRBJ1-5, with D unresolved. The V end lost 4 bases, the J end lost 6 bases, and 5 bases lay between the germline ends. The CDR3 totals 11 residues. Germline V CDR1 and CDR2: SGHNT, YYREEE (reference sequence). CDR3 in DNA: TGTGCCAGCAGCCTTTGTCAGCCCCAGCATTTT. Its translation is CASSLCQPQHF.

The V call is TRBV5-1, the J call TRBJ2-7; D remains ambiguous. Trimming pared 1 base from V and 4 bases from J, leaving 15 bases between. Germline V CDR1 and CDR2: SGHRS, YFSETQ. There are 15 residues in the CDR3. The CDR3 sequence is CASSLFPGLSYEQYV. CDR3 nucleotide sequence: TGCGCCAGCAGCTTGTTTCCGGGTTTGAGTTACGAGCAGTACGTC.

The chain carries TRBV5-1 and TRBJ2-1, with D possibly matching TRBD2 (5 bases). This CDR3 contains 15 residues. The germline CDR1 and CDR2 sequences are SGHRS and YFSETQ. Trimming left V 4 bases short and J 0 bases short, with 11 bases between. The CDR3 is CASSQDSGSYNEQFF. DNA for the CDR3: TGCGCCAGCAGCCAGGACTCGGGCTCCTACAATGAGCAGTTCTTC.

The sample holds a few counts of this clone. The chain has TRBV3-1 (or the pseudogene TRBV3-2) and TRBJ1-1; 7 nucleotides agree with TRBD1. V was clipped by 0 bases and J by 8 bases; unmatched bases: 9. The CDR3 totals 15 residues. Per the germline V gene, CDR1 is LGHDT and CDR2 is YNNKEL (reference sequence). CDR3 loop: CASSQDVTRGGEAFF. CDR3 bases: TGTGCCAGCAGCCAAGATGTAACGAGAGGGGGCGAAGCTTTCTTT.

This clone was seen once. V gene TRBV4-2 combines with J gene TRBJ2-2; TRBD2 agrees at 9 bases. V shed 1 base, J shed 0 bases, and the junction held 6 bases outside the gene matches. From germline, CDR1 is LGHNA and CDR2 YNFKEQ. The length of the CDR3 is 18 residues. CDR3 nucleotide sequence: TGTGCCAGCAGCCAAGCTTTTGCGGGGGGGTCGAACACCGGGGAGCTGTTTTTT. It is translated as CASSQAFAGGSNTGELFF.

This chain uses TRBV11-3 with TRBJ1-1; TRBD1 agrees at 7 bases. With 5 bases clipped from V and 4 bases from J, the junction kept 7 bases outside the gene matches. This CDR3 is built from 14 residues. The V gene's germline CDR1 is SGHNT and CDR2 YENEEA. This CDR3 is CASSQQGTVTEAFF. The CDR3 region has the DNA TGTGCCAGCAGCCAACAGGGGACGGTCACTGAAGCTTTCTTT. The full variable domain, completed using reference TRBV11-3 and TRBJ1-1, is EAGVVQSPRYKIIEKKQPVAFWCNPISGHNTLYWYLQNLGQGPELLIRYENEEAVDDSQLPKDRFSAERLKGVDSTLKIQPAELGDSAVYLCASSQQGTVTEAFFGQGTRLTVV.

This chain uses TRBV2 with TRBJ2-6, with 7 positions matching TRBD1. CDR1 is SNHLY, CDR2 FYNNEI, per germline. CDR3 length: 18 residues. The V gene end was trimmed by 6 bases and the J gene end by 0 bases; junction bases not matched to a gene: 11. CDR3 in DNA: TGTGCCAGCAGGGGACAAGAGGGGGCTTCCTCTGGGGCCAACGTCCTGACTTTC. This translates into CASRGQEGASSGANVLTF.

The gene calls are TRBV7-6 and TRBJ2-1; tentatively, D is TRBD2 (6 bases). Germline values: CDR1 SGHVS, CDR2 FNYEAQ. The CDR3 is 13 residues long. Trimming cost V 1 base and J 6 bases, with 7 bases left between them. The CDR3 loop is CASSLGTINEQFF. The CDR3 DNA reads TGTGCCAGCAGCTTAGGGACTATCAATGAGCAGTTCTTC.

V gene TRBV25-1 combines with J gene TRBJ1-2, with 7 nucleotides matching TRBD1. The CDR3 contains 12 residues. With 3 bases clipped from V and 5 bases from J, the junction kept 0 bases outside the gene matches. Germline CDR1 reads MGHDK; CDR2 reads SYGVNS. The CDR3, as DNA: TGTGCCAGCAGTGAGGGACAGTATGGCTACACCTTC. This gives the protein CASSEGQYGYTF.

This chain uses TRBV3-1 (or the pseudogene TRBV3-2) with TRBJ2-3; TRBD2 agrees at 9 bases. V shed 1 base, J shed 4 bases, and the junction held 3 bases outside the gene matches. The CDR3 spans 15 residues. The germline V gene has CDR1 LGHDT and CDR2 YNNKEL (reference sequence). The CDR3 coding sequence is TGTGCCAGCAGCCAAGCAGCGGGGGGCGCAGATACGCAGTATTTT. Protein product: CASSQAAGGADTQYF.

This sequence joins TRBV5-1 and TRBJ2-3; 9 bases map to TRBD2. The V segment lost 3 bases and the J segment 3 bases; nucleotides outside the gene matches: 8. Per germline, CDR1 SGHRS and CDR2 YFSETQ. The CDR3 runs to 16 residues. Here the CDR3 DNA reads TGCGCCAGCAGCTCATTAGCGGGGGTCTTGACAGATACGCAGTATTTT. It is translated as CASSSLAGVLTDTQYF.

This sequence joins TRBV12-3 or TRBV12-4 and TRBJ1-5; weak D call: TRBD1 (5 bases). V was pared by 4 bases and J by 5 bases, with 9 bases between. This CDR3 is built from 13 residues. The CDR3 sequence is CASSSDTYQPQHF. The CDR3 bases are TGTGCCAGCAGTTCGGACACCTATCAGCCCCAGCATTTT.

V usage is TRBV3-1 (or the pseudogene TRBV3-2) and J usage is TRBJ2-5; D possibly corresponds to TRBD1 (5 bases). Trimming stripped 1 base from V and 3 bases from J, with 6 bases between. The V gene's germline CDR1 is LGHDT and CDR2 YNNKEL (reference sequence). This CDR3 comprises 13 residues. The CDR3 sequence: CASSQGQKETQYF. CDR3 nucleotide sequence: TGTGCCAGCAGCCAAGGACAGAAAGAGACCCAGTACTTC.

V usage is TRBV6-5 and J usage is TRBJ1-2; TRBD1 matches 7 bases. The CDR3 extends over 12 amino acids. V shed 6 bases and J 7 bases; nucleotides not matched to a gene: 5. Germline V gene sequence: CDR1 MNHEY, CDR2 SVGAGI. The CDR3 spells CASSGQAGGYTF. The CDR3 bases are TGTGCCAGCAGCGGACAGGCGGGTGGCTACACCTTC.